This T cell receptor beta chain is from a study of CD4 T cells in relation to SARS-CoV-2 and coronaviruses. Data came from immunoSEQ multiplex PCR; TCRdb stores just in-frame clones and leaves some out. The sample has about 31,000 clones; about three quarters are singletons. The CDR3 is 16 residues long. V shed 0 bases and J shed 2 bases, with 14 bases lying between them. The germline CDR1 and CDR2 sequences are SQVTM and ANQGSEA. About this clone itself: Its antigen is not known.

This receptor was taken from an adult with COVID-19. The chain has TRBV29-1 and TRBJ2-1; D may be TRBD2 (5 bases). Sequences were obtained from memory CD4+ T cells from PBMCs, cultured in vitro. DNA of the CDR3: TGCAGCGTTGAAGATCTTCCGGCCGGGGCCTACAATGAGCAGTTCTTC. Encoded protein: CSVEDLPAGAYNEQFF.